The 2 T cell receptor beta chains reported below all come from one sample, sequenced in a study of CD8 T cells in ankylosing spondylitis. TCRdb recomputed calls from the 5' RACE reads with MiXCR, one row per CDR3 protein. The sample yields roughly 230,000 distinct CDR3 sequences, 10% to 13% seen once. The material sequenced was blood, either unsorted or a sorted T cell fraction (not recorded which). The origin of the receptors is a male donor with ankylosing spondylitis or in good health (not recorded which).

This clonotype has ten or more counts. The chain recombines TRBV5-1 with TRBJ2-3; D is unclear. The germline CDR1 and CDR2 sequences are SGHRS and YFSETQ. V was cut by 4 bases and J by 3 bases, with 15 bases left in between. This CDR3 contains 15 residues. CDR3 protein: CASSPQPFPTDTQYF. DNA of the CDR3: TGCGCCAGCAGCCCGCAACCCTTCCCGACAGATACGCAGTATTTT.

The sample holds many counts of this clonotype. This chain uses TRBV4-1 with TRBJ2-7; D perhaps matches TRBD2 (6 bases). CDR1 is MGHRA and CDR2 is YSYEKL in the germline V gene. The CDR3 covers 14 residues. Trimming left V 1 base short and J 4 bases short, with 11 bases between. Here the CDR3 reads CASSQVWGLYEQYF. The CDR3 DNA reads as TGCGCCAGCAGCCAAGTCTGGGGACTTTACGAGCAGTACTTC.